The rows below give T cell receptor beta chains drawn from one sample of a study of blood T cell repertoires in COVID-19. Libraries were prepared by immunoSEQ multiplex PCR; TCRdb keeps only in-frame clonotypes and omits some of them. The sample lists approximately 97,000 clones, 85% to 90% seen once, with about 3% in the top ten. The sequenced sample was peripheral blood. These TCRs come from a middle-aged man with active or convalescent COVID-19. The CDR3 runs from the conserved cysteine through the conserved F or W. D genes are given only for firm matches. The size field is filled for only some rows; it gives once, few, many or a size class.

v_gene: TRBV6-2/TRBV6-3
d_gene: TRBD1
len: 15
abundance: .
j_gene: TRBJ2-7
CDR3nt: TGTGCCAGCAGTTACGGCGCAGGGGGCAACTACGAGCAGTACTTC
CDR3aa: CASSYGAGGNYEQYF

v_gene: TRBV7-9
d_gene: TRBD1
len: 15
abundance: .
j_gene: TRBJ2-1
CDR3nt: TGTGCCAGCACCCCAGGGGACAGGGCCCACAATGAGCAGTTCTTC
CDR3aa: CASTPGDRAHNEQFF

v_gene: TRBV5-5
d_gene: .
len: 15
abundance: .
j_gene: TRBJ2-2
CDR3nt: TGTGCCAGCAGTCCTGACAGCTTAAACACCGGGGAGCTGTTTTTT
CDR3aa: CASSPDSLNTGELFF

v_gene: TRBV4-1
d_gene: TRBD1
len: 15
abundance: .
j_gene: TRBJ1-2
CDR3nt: TGCGCCAGCAGCCAACCGACAGGGATGGACTATGGCTACACCTTC
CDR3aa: CASSQPTGMDYGYTF

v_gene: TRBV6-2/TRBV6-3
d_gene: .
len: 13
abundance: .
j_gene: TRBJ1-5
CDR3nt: TGTGCCAGCAGTTTTCGGGTGAATCAGCCCCAGCATTTT
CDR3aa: CASSFRVNQPQHF

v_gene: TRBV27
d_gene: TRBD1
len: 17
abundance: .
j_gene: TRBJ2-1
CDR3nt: TGTGCCAGCAGTTTGTACTCACAGGGGGCCCTCTACAATGAGCAGTTCTTC
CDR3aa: CASSLYSQGALYNEQFF

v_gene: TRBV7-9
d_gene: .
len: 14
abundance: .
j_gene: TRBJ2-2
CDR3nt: TGTGCCAGCAGCTCAGGGTTTTGGTCCGGGGAGCTGTTTTTT
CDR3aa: CASSSGFWSGELFF

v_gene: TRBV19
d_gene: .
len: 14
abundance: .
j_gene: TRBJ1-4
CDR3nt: TGTGCCAGTAGTATCATGTCAGTTAATGAAAAACTGTTTTTT
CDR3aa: CASSIMSVNEKLFF

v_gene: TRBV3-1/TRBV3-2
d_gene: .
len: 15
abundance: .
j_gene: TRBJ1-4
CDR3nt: TGTGCCAGCAGCCAAGATCGAGGGAGGGCTGAAAAACTGTTTTTT
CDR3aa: CASSQDRGRAEKLFF

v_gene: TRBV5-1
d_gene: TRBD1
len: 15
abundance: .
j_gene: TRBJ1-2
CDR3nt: TGCGCCAGCAGCTTGGATCAGGGGGCGCGTTCCGGCTACACCTTC
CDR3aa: CASSLDQGARSGYTF

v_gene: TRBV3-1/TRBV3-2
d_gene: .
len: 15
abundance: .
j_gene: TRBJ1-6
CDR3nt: TGTGCCAGCAGCCAAACTGGGGCCAGGGATTCACCCCTCCACTTT
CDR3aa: CASSQTGARDSPLHF

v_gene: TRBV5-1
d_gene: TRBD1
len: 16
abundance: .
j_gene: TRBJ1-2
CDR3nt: TGCGCCAGCAGCTTGGCCGAGGACAGGGGGCATCATGGCTACACCTTC
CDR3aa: CASSLAEDRGHHGYTF

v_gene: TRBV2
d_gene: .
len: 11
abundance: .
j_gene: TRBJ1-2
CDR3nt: TGTGCCAGCAGTTATGGCAATAGCTACACCTTC
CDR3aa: CASSYGNSYTF

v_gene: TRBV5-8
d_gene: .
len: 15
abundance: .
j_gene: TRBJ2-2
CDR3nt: TGTGCCAGCATCATAAAGGGGTCTATAACCGGGGAGCTGTTTTTT
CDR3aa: CASIIKGSITGELFF

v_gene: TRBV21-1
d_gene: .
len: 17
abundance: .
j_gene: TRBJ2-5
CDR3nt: TGTGCCAGCAGCAAAGAGGTGGGCGGGGGGCCCCAAGAGACCCAGTACTTC
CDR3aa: CASSKEVGGGPQETQYF

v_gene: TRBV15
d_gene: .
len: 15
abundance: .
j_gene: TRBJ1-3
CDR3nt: TGTGCCACCAGCAGAGACAGGGTGAATGGAAACACCATATATTTT
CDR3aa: CATSRDRVNGNTIYF

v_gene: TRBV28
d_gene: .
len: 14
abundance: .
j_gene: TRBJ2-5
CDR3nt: TGTGCCAGCAGCGAAGCCACAGGGTACGAGACCCAGTACTTC
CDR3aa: CASSEATGYETQYF

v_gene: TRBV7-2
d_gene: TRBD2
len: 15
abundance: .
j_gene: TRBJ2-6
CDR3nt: TGTGCCAGCAGCCGGGGGGGCTCTGGGGCCAACGTCCTGACTTTC
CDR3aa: CASSRGGSGANVLTF

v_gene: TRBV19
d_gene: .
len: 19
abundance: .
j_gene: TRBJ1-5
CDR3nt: TGTGCCAGTAGTATAGATTCGGGACAAGGGGGAGAAGGCAATCAGCCCCAGCATTTT
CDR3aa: CASSIDSGQGGEGNQPQHF

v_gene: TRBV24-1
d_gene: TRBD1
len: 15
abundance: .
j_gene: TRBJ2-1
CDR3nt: TGTGCCACCAGTGACCCGACAGGGATGAGGAATGAGCAGTTCTTC
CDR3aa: CATSDPTGMRNEQFF

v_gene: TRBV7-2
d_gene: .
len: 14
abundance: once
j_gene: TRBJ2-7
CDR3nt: TGTGCCAGCAGCCCAGCAGCAGGGTCCTACGAGCAGTACTTC
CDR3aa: CASSPAAGSYEQYF

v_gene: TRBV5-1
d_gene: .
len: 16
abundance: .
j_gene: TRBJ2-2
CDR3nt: TGCGCCAGCAGCTTGGGGGCTAGCTCGAACACCGGGGAGCTGTTTTTT
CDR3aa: CASSLGASSNTGELFF

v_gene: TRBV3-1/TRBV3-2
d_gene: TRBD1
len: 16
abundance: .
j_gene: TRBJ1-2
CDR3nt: TGTGCCAGCAGCGCCCGGGACAGGGGTCTGAACTATGGCTACACCTTC
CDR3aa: CASSARDRGLNYGYTF

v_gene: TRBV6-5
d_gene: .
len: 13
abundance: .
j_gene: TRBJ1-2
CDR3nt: TGTGCCAGCAGTTTGGACATATGGTATGGCTACACCTTC
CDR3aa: CASSLDIWYGYTF

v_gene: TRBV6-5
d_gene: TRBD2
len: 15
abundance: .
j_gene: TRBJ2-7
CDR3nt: TGTGCCAGCAGCGAGGCGGGGGGAGCCCCTTACGAGCAGTACTTC
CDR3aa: CASSEAGGAPYEQYF

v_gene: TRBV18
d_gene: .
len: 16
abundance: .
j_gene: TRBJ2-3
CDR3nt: TGTGCCAGCTCACCCGAAAGGGGGGGCGGCACAGATACGCAGTATTTT
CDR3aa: CASSPERGGGTDTQYF

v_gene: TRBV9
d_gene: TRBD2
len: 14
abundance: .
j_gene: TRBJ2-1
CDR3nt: TGTGCCAGCAGCGTAACTAGCGGGGGAAATGAGCAGTTCTTC
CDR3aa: CASSVTSGGNEQFF

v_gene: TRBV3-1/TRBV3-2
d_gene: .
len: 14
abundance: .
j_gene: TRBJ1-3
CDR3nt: TGTGCCAGCAGCCCGGGTTGGCCTGGAAACACCATATATTTT
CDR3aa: CASSPGWPGNTIYF

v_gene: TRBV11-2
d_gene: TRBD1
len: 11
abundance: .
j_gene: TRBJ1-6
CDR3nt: TGTGCCAGCAGCCACACAGGGGCCCTCCACTTT
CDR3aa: CASSHTGALHF

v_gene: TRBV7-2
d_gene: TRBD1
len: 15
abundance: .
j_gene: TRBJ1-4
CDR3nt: TGTGCCAGCAGCTTAAATACAGGGGTTAATGAAAAACTGTTTTTT
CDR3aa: CASSLNTGVNEKLFF

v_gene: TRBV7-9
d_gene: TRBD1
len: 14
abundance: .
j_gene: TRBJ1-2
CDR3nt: TGTGCCAGCAGCTTACGCGGGACAGGGGAGGGCTACACCTTC
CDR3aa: CASSLRGTGEGYTF

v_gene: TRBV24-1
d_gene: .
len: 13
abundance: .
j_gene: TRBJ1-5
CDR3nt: TGTGCCACCAGTGGCGGAACGGATCAGCCCCAGCATTTT
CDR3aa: CATSGGTDQPQHF

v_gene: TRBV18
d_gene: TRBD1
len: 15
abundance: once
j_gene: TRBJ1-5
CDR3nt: TGTGCCAGCTCACCAGGGACAGCCTTAAATCAGCCCCAGCATTTT
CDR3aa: CASSPGTALNQPQHF

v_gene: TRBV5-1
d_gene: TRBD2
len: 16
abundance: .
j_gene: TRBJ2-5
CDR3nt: TGCGCCAGCAGCCCCCTCACTAGCGGGGGGGTAGAGACCCAGTACTTC
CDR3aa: CASSPLTSGGVETQYF

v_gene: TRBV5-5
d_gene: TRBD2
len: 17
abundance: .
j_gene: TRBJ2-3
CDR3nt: TGTGCCAGCAGCTTGACGGCTAGCGGGGGTAGCACAGATACGCAGTATTTT
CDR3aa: CASSLTASGGSTDTQYF

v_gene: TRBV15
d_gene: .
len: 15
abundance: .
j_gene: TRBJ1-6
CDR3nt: TGTGCCACCTCACAGGGAATCGGGGCCACTTCACCCCTCCACTTT
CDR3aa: CATSQGIGATSPLHF

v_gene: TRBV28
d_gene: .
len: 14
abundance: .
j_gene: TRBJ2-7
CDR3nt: TGTGCCAGCAGTTTTAGGGGGAGCTCCTACGAGCAGTACTTC
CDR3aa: CASSFRGSSYEQYF

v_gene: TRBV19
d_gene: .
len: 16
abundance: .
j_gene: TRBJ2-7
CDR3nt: TGTGCCAGTAGTATGAGTGGGCCGCGTCTATTTTACGAGCAGTACTTC
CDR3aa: CASSMSGPRLFYEQYF

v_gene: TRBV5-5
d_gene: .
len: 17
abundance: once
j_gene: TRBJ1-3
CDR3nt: TGTGCCAGCAGCTTTGGTCAAGGGACTTCCTCTGGAAACACCATATATTTT
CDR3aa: CASSFGQGTSSGNTIYF

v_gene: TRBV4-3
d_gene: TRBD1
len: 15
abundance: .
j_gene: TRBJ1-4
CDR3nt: TGCGCCAGCAGCCCTACAGGGGTGGGGAATGAAAAACTGTTTTTT
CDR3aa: CASSPTGVGNEKLFF

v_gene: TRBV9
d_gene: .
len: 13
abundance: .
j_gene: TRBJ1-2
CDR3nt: TGTGCCAGCAGCGTAGTCACAGGCTCTGGCTACACCTTC
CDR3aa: CASSVVTGSGYTF

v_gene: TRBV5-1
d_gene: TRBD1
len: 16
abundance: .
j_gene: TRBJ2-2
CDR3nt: TGCGCCAGCAGCTCCAGACAGGGTGGGGACACCGGGGAGCTGTTTTTT
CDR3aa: CASSSRQGGDTGELFF

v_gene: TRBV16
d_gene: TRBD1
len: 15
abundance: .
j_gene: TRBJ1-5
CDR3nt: TGTGCCAGCAGCCGAAGGACAGGGAGCAATCAGCCCCAGCATTTT
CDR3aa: CASSRRTGSNQPQHF

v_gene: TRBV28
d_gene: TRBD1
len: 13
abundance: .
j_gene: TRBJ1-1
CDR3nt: TGTGCCAGCAGGACAGGGGTGGACACTGAAGCTTTCTTT
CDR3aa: CASRTGVDTEAFF

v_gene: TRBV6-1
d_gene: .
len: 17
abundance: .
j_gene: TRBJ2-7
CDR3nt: TGTGCCAGCAGTGATCCTACTACAGGTACCGACTCCTACGAGCAGTACTTC
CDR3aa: CASSDPTTGTDSYEQYF

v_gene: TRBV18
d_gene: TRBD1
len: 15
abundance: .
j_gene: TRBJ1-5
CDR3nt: TGTGCCAGCTCACCGGGACAGGGAGACAATCAGCCCCAGCATTTT
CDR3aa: CASSPGQGDNQPQHF

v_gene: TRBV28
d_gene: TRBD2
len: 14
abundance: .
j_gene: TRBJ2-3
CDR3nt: TGTGCCAGCTGCTACGGGGGGACCGCAGATACGCAGTATTTT
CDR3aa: CASCYGGTADTQYF

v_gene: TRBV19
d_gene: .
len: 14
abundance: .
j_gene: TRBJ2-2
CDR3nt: TGTGCCAGTCTCCGACAGTTTGACACCGGGGAGCTGTTTTTT
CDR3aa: CASLRQFDTGELFF

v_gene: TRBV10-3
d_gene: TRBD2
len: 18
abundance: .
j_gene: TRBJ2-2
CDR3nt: TGTGCCATCAAAACGGGACTAGCGGGGGAGACGAACACCGGGGAGCTGTTTTTT
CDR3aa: CAIKTGLAGETNTGELFF

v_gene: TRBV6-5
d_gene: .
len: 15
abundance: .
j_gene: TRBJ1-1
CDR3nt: TGTGCCAGTACCTCGGCGGCCCCGGGGGAGACTGAAGCTTTCTTT
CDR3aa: CASTSAAPGETEAFF

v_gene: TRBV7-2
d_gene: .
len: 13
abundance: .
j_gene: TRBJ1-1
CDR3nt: TGTGCCAGCAGCTTTAGTGGAGATACTGAAGCTTTCTTT
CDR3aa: CASSFSGDTEAFF

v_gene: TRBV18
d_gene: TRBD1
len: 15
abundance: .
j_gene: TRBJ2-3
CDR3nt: TGTGCCAGCTCACCAGGGGTGACAGGGCGAGATACGCAGTATTTT
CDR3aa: CASSPGVTGRDTQYF

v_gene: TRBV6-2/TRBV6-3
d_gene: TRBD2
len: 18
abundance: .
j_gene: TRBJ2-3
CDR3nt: TGTGCCAGCAGTTACCCCTCTGGACTAGGGCTAAGCACAGATACGCAGTATTTT
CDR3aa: CASSYPSGLGLSTDTQYF

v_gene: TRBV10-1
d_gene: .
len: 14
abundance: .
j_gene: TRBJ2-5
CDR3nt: TGCGCCAGCAGTGACTACAGGGGAGGAGAGACCCAGTACTTC
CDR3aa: CASSDYRGGETQYF

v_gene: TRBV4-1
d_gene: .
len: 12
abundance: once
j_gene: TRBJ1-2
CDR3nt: TGCGCCAGCAGCCCGACAGGCCAAGGCTACACCTTC
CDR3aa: CASSPTGQGYTF

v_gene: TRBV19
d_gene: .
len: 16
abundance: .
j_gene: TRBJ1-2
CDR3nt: TGTGCCAGTAGGGAAGAGCAGGCAGTATGGGACTATGGCTACACCTTC
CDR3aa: CASREEQAVWDYGYTF